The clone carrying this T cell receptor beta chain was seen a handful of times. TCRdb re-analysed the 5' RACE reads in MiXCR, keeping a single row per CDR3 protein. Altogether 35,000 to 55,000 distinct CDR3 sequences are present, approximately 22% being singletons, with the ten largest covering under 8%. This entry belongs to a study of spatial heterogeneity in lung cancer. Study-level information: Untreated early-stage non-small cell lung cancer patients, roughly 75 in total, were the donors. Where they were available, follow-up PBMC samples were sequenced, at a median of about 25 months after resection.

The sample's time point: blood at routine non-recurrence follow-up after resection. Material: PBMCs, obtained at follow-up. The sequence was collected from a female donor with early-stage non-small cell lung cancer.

The CDR3 bases are TGTGCCAGCAGTTACCCGGGACAGGGGGTGGATACGCAGTATTTT. Protein product: CASSYPGQGVDTQYF. The chain links TRBV6-2 or TRBV6-3 to TRBJ2-3; the match to TRBD1 covers 11 bases. V lost 2 bases, J lost 6 bases, and 4 bases stayed unmatched. CDR3 size: 15 residues. The germline V gene has CDR1 MNHEY and CDR2 SVGEGT.